These T cell receptor beta chains were read from a single sample in a study of shared clonotypes between healthy human individuals. The method was immunoSEQ multiplex PCR; TCRdb's version includes in-frame clones alone and lacks a portion of them. This sample has about 480,000 clones; approximately 79% occur once, and the top ten carry about an eighth. Material: PBMCs. These receptors were taken from a middle-aged woman in good health. Some clones in this sample may be carry-over from other donors' samples. The CDR3 runs from the conserved cysteine through the conserved F or W. The D gene is left open where the match is weak. Size tells how often a clone was seen (once, few, many) or the class of an expanded clone, and some rows leave it out.

v_call,j_call,clone_size,d_call,cdr3_aa,cdr3_nt
TRBV11-3,TRBJ2-1,NA,TRBD1,CASSWAVGQDYNEQFF,TGTGCCAGCAGCTGGGCTGTGGGACAGGACTACAATGAGCAGTTCTTC
TRBV11-2,TRBJ2-3,NA,NA,CASSLMGLGTDTQYF,TGTGCCAGCAGCTTAATGGGCCTCGGCACAGATACGCAGTATTTT
TRBV4-1,TRBJ1-2,many,TRBD1,CASSRQGSAYGYTF,TGCGCCAGCAGCCGACAGGGCTCCGCCTATGGCTACACCTTC
TRBV19,TRBJ1-1,NA,TRBD1,CASSIPRGTEAFF,TGTGCCAGTAGTATACCCAGGGGGACTGAAGCTTTCTTT
TRBV7-9,TRBJ2-7,NA,NA,CASSRLDPSLEQYF,TGTGCCAGCAGCCGACTAGACCCATCTCTCGAGCAGTACTTC
TRBV28,TRBJ2-5,NA,NA,CASSLLTHEPDSKETQYF,TGTGCCAGCAGTTTATTAACCCATGAGCCGGATTCTAAAGAGACCCAGTACTTC
TRBV16,TRBJ1-5,few,NA,CASSQLKGGGLNQPQHF,TGTGCCAGCAGCCAGTTGAAGGGGGGGGGACTCAATCAGCCCCAGCATTTT
TRBV30,TRBJ1-1,NA,NA,CAWSVPLLNTEAFF,TGTGCCTGGAGTGTACCACTTTTGAACACTGAAGCTTTCTTT
TRBV6-5,TRBJ2-7,NA,NA,CASSYSDGSSYEQYF,TGTGCCAGCAGTTACTCGGACGGGAGCTCCTACGAGCAGTACTTC
TRBV13,TRBJ2-7,NA,TRBD2,CASSLEASGSFYEQYF,TGTGCCAGCAGCTTAGAGGCTAGCGGGAGTTTCTACGAGCAGTACTTC
TRBV9,TRBJ2-2,once,TRBD1,CASRDRARGGELFF,TGTGCCAGCCGAGACAGGGCTAGAGGCGGGGAGCTGTTTTTT